This T cell receptor (beta chain) was captured by sequencing in a study of blood T cell repertoires in COVID-19 (dated by TCRdb to the early 2020s). For the wider study: Recovered participants in ImmuneRACE Cohort 3 were defined by two consecutive negative NP/OP PCR tests, clearance by a healthcare professional, or resolution of symptoms. Collaborator samples came from the United States, Italy and Spain and covered acute and convalescent phases of COVID-19. The prospective study material was composed of cDNA or gDNA derived from T cells, B-cell-depleted T cells, or PBMCs. Deeply sampled blood TCRbeta repertoires from subjects exposed to, actively infected with, or recovered from COVID-19 were included in the dataset. The repertoires were released in a freely available public database meant as a resource for research on the immune response to SARS-CoV-2. Samples came from the ongoing ImmuneRACE study (first 160 participants) plus 1,254 subjects from 6 global collaborators. Sample metadata almost always included a de-identified subject ID, COVID-19 status, age in years and sex. Where HLA class I and class II types were available, the types were taken from metadata supplied by the sample provider, not from assay-based typing.

TCRbeta CDR3 regions were amplified from genomic DNA by means of the immunoSEQ Assay, a bias-controlled multiplex PCR. Concerning the study's data processing: Nucleated cell counts per sample were estimated from amplification of reference gene primers within the assay. To quantify the absolute abundance of each unique TCRbeta CDR3 rearrangement, sequence reads were collapsed and filtered. For each sample, productive Simpson clonality was calculated by taking the square root of Simpson's diversity index across productive rearrangements. This is the immuneACCESS table as TCRdb keeps it, with only in-frame sequences that have V and J called. A part of the clones is gone; compared with another copy, unresolved V genes explain less than half, and the rest is unexplained. Clone size and the V and J calls come from that table; the DNA yielded D and trimming. In this sample the table shows some 200,000 clones, 70% to 90% of which occur a single time. The ten largest account for over 3% of the sample.

In the prospective study, participants were about 18 to 90 years old, resided in 25 or so geographic areas of the United States, and were enrolled through a virtual design. Cohort assignment in the prospective study relied on participant-reported clinical history from a screening survey and a study questionnaire. Mobile phlebotomists in the prospective study collected whole blood, serum and a nasopharyngeal or oropharyngeal swab from every participant. Participants in the prospective study had the option to provide additional blood draws and questionnaires over an approximately 2-month period. Before DNA extraction, prospective study blood samples were shipped either frozen or at room temperature. For CDR1 and CDR2, the germline V gene (reference sequence) lists SGHNT and YYREEE. There are 14 amino acids in the CDR3, from cysteine to phenylalanine inclusive. Only the CDR3 DNA is retained, 42 bases long and in frame from the first base. Cut back by 3 bases and 4 bases, the V and J ends lie 13 bases apart.

About this clone: Its specific antigen is unknown. Base qualities are not provided; no much larger clone lies one nucleotide away.

Paper-wide results and their limitations: The quantity of clinical and demographic metadata differed by source and by participant and was supplied without curation.

Sequencing input: PBMCs or T cells enriched from blood (not recorded which). The chain uses TRBV5-4 and TRBJ1-2, with TRBD1 tentatively as D gene (5 bases match). The sequence came from a woman in her fifties or sixties in a cohort exposed to, infected with or recovered from COVID-19 (not recorded which). The CDR3 has the sequence CASSWRDGFYGYTF. The nucleotides are TGTGCCAGCAGCTGGCGGGACGGATTCTATGGCTACACCTTC.